This T cell receptor beta chain was captured by sequencing in a study of blood T cell repertoires in COVID-19. Overall study context: Sources were T cells, B-cell-depleted T cells, or PBMCs; the material itself was cDNA or gDNA.

No more than 2 weeks before study entry, exposed participants had met a case of COVID-19. The protocol was immunoSEQ multiplex PCR, while the TCRdb copy is restricted to in-frame clones and leaves out a portion. The top ten hold approximately 5% of the sample, which has 200,000 to 250,000 clones, 83% seen once. With 8 bases removed from V and 0 bases from J, the gap between germline ends came to 11 bases. The CDR3 is 13 residues long. The germline CDR1 and CDR2 sequences are MNHNY and SVGAGI (reference sequence). This clone was seen a handful of times. This clonotype originated in a woman in her forties or fifties who had been exposed to COVID-19. This rearrangement joins TRBV6-6 to TRBJ2-7; D gene uncertain. The specimen sequenced was PBMCs or T cells enriched from blood (not recorded which). CDR3 DNA sequence: TGTGCCAGCCTCCGAGCGTCCTCCTACGAGCAGTACTTC. Translated, it gives CASLRASSYEQYF.